Listed here are 8 T cell receptor beta chains from one sample, sequenced in a study of blood T cell repertoires in COVID-19 (TCRdb year 2020). Library preparation was by the immunoSEQ multiplex PCR assay. This immuneACCESS table, as held by TCRdb, lists in-frame sequences with V and J called but not all clones. Of the missing ones, under half trace to an unresolved V gene in checked studies; the others have no known cause. Present in this sample are around 240,000 clones, 75% to 85% of which were seen just once. 7.4% of the sample lies in the top ten. The sample consisted of peripheral blood. The receptor set was obtained from a woman in her fifties or sixties with acute or convalescent COVID-19.

V usage is TRBV28 and J usage is TRBJ1-5, with D possibly TRBD1 on 5 matching bases. This CDR3 region has 14 residues. V lost 6 bases, J lost 2 bases, and 11 bases lay in between. Germline CDR1 reads MDHEN; CDR2 reads SYDVKM. The CDR3, as DNA: TGTGCCAGCAGCCCGGGGGGGGGCAATCAGCCCCAGCATTTT. Its translation: CASSPGGGNQPQHF.

V usage is TRBV10-3 and J usage is TRBJ2-3; TRBD2 matches 8 bases. The CDR3 has 14 residues. J was trimmed by 2 bases and V by 6 bases; bases with no gene match: 4. Germline V gene data show CDR1 as ENHRY and CDR2 as SYGVKD. The CDR3 spells CAIRRGLDTDTQYF. Written as DNA, the CDR3 is TGTGCCATCAGGAGGGGACTAGACACAGATACGCAGTATTTT.

The J gene is TRBJ1-1, the V gene TRBV28; D call uncertain. Deletions cut 5 bases from V and 6 bases from J, with 25 bases between. Germline V gene data show CDR1 as MDHEN and CDR2 as SYDVKM. CDR3 length: 17 residues. The CDR3 DNA is TGTGCCAGCAGTCTTCGCATACACACGGGGATCAAACCTGAAGCTTTCTTT. Amino acids: CASSLRIHTGIKPEAFF.

V is TRBV10-1 and J is TRBJ2-7; the D is unclear. CDR3 length: 14 amino acids. Trimming stripped 2 bases from V and 1 base from J, with 9 bases between. Germline CDR1 reads WNHNN; CDR2 reads SYGVQD (reference sequence). CDR3 residues: CASSEAPTSYEQYF. The CDR3 nucleotides read TGCGCCAGCAGTGAGGCACCGACTTCCTACGAGCAGTACTTC.

This sequence joins TRBV5-1 and TRBJ2-5; weak D call: TRBD1 (6 bases). Germline V CDR1 and CDR2: SGHRS, YFSETQ. Deletions cut 2 bases from V and 10 bases from J, with 21 bases between. The CDR3 length is 15 residues. The CDR3 region has the DNA TGCGCCAGCAGCTTAGAACAGGGCCGAGGGGGTGGCCAGTACTTC. Translating gives CASSLEQGRGGGQYF.

Concerning this clone: Different DNA sequences within this sample yield the same CDR3. This chain connects TRBV18 to TRBJ1-5; no firm D call. This CDR3 region has 14 residues. The V gene's germline CDR1 is KGHSH and CDR2 LQKENI. Between the trimmed V and J ends, which lost 2 bases and 3 bases, there was a span of 8 bases. DNA of the CDR3: TGTGCCAGCTCACCAACGGGTCCCAATCAGCCCCAGCATTTT. Amino acids: CASSPTGPNQPQHF.

This clone has more than one count but fewer than ten. Here the CDR3 DNA reads TGTGCCAGCAGCCAAAGGGACACGGGGGAAAAACTGTTTTTT. It codes for CASSQRDTGEKLFF. This sequence joins TRBV3-1 (or the pseudogene TRBV3-2) and TRBJ1-4; a weak D match, TRBD1 (6 bases). Germline CDR1 reads LGHDT; CDR2 reads YNNKEL (reference sequence). V shed 2 bases and J shed 8 bases, with 12 bases lying between them. The CDR3 sequence is 14 residues long.

The gene calls are TRBV5-4 and TRBJ1-1; TRBD1 is a possible D gene (5 bases). V was trimmed by 1 base and J by 0 bases, leaving 16 bases between them. Germline V CDR1 and CDR2: SGHNT, YYREEE (reference sequence). This CDR3 contains 17 residues. The CDR3 loop reads CASSLSLSGDMNTEAFF. The CDR3 bases are TGTGCCAGCAGCTTGAGTTTGTCGGGGGATATGAACACTGAAGCTTTCTTT. Variable domain in full (rest from reference TRBV5-4 and TRBJ1-1): ETGVTQSPTHLIKTRGQQVTLRCSSQSGHNTVSWYQQALGQGPQFIFQYYREEENGRGNFPPRFSGLQFPNYSSELNVNALELDDSALYLCASSLSLSGDMNTEAFFGQGTRLTVV.